This T cell receptor beta chain was documented in a study of blood T cells in healthy people across ages. Germline V CDR1 and CDR2: MNHNY, SVGAGI (reference sequence). The CDR3 contains 14 residues. Trimming cost V 0 bases and J 8 bases; bases outside gene matches: 4. Then a second PCR, running about 7 to 11 cycles, was carried out with a sample-barcoded 5' primer and a J-beta primer mix. Every cDNA was tagged by a template-switch adaptor with 12 random nucleotides. Each CDR3 protein is one row after TCRdb ran MiXCR on the 5' RACE reads. The repertoire consists of under 850,000 distinct CDR3 sequences, with approximately 35% occurring once and the leading ten covering 13%.

This TCR was sampled from a man aged 18 to 30 in good health. Sequenced sample: blood. The V and J genes are TRBV6-6 and TRBJ1-1, with 9 bases lining up with TRBD1. The chain's CDR3 is CASSYSDRGSEAFF. CDR3 nucleotides: TGTGCCAGCAGTTACTCCGACAGGGGGTCGGAAGCTTTCTTT.